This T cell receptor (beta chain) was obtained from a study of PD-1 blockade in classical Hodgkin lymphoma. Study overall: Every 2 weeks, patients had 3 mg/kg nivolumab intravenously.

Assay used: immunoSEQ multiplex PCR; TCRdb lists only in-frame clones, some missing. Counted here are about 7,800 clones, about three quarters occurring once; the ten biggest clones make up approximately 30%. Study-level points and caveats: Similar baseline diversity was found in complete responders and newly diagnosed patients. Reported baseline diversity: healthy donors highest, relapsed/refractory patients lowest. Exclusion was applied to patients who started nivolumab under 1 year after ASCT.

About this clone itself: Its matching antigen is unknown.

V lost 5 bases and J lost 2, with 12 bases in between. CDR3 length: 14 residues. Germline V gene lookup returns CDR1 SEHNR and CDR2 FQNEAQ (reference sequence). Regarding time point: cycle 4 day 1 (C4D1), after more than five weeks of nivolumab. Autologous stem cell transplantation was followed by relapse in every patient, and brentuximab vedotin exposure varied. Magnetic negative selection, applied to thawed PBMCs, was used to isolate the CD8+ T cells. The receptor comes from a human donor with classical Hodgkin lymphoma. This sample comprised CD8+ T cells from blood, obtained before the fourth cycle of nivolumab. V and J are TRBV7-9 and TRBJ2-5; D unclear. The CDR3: CASSPGRRQETQYF. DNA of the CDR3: TGTGCCAGCAGCCCGGGCCGACGACAAGAGACCCAGTACTTC.